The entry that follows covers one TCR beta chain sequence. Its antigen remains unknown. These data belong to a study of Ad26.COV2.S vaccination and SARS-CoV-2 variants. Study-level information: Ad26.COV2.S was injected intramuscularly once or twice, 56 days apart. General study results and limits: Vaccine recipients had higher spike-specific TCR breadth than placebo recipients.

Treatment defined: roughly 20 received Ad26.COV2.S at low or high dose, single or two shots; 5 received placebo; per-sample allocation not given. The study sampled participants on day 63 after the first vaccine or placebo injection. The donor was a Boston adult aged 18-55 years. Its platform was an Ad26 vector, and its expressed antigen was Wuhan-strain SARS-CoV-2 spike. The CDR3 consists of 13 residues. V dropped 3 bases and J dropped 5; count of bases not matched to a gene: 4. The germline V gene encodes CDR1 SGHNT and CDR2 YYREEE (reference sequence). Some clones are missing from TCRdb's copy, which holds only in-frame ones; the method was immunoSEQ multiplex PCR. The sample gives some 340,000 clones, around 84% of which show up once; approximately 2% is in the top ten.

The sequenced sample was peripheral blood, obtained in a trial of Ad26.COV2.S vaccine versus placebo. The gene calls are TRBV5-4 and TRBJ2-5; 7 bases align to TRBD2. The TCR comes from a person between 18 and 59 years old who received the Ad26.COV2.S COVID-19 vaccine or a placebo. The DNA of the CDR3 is TGTGCCAGCAGCTCCCCCGGGAGGGAGACCCAGTACTTC. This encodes CASSSPGRETQYF. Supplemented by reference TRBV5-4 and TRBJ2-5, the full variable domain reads ETGVTQSPTHLIKTRGQQVTLRCSSQSGHNTVSWYQQALGQGPQFIFQYYREEENGRGNFPPRFSGLQFPNYSSELNVNALELDDSALYLCASSSPGRETQYFGPGTRLLVL.